This T cell receptor (beta chain) was captured by sequencing in a study of CD8 T cells in ankylosing spondylitis (dated by TCRdb to the late 2010s). Background for the entire study: The study set out to find disease-linked TCR variants by profiling T cell receptor beta repertoires in ankylosing spondylitis patients and healthy donors. In total, the full study cohort was made up of some 110 healthy donors and 25 ankylosing spondylitis patients. Peripheral blood was sampled, and synovial fluid was also collected from ankylosing spondylitis patients. General findings and caveats noted by the study authors: Some of the motif variants had been reported before in the synovial fluid and blood of reactive arthritis patients, a finding that suggests common disease-initiation mechanisms. A TCR beta motif made up of under ten highly homologous amino acid variants appeared to be characteristic of blood from ankylosing spondylitis patients. Significant enrichment of the disease-linked clones was reported in matched synovial fluid samples from ankylosing spondylitis patients. The disease-linked clones had a CD8+ phenotype and were found at relatively low frequencies in peripheral blood.

Deletion took 7 bases off V and 8 bases off J, with a span of 18 bases between the germline ends. Taken from cysteine to phenylalanine, the CDR3 has 14 residues. Kept here is only the CDR3 DNA, which spans 42 bases and is read in frame from base 1. The reads were generated on an Illumina HiSeq 2500. Quantitative 5'-RACE with molecular barcodes was the method used to prepare the TCR beta libraries. The paper's data handling went like this. Disease-linked TCR variants were identified with a new computational method built on a probabilistic model of VDJ rearrangement. TCRdb reworked the public reads: Q25 trimming with fastp, MiXCR clone assembly, productive beta chains retained. Identical CDR3 proteins give one entry, which carries the most common genes and DNA. TCRdb's processing, not the authors' own work, is the source of the V and J calls. This sample lists 650,000 to 800,000 distinct CDR3 sequences; roughly 19% were detected once. The ten largest clones represent around a fifth of the sample.

With respect to this clonotype: The target of this receptor is not known. No base qualities exist here, and no much larger clone lies one base off it.

The sequence is built from TRBV12-3 or TRBV12-4 and TRBJ1-5; TRBD1 is perhaps the D gene, given 5 matching bases. The receptor's source is a male donor with ankylosing spondylitis. The sample comprised blood, either unsorted or a sorted T cell fraction (not recorded which). The CDR3 protein is CASNSGGIGEPQHF. The DNA reads as follows: TGTGCCAGCAACTCGGGGGGGATTGGTGAGCCCCAGCATTTT.